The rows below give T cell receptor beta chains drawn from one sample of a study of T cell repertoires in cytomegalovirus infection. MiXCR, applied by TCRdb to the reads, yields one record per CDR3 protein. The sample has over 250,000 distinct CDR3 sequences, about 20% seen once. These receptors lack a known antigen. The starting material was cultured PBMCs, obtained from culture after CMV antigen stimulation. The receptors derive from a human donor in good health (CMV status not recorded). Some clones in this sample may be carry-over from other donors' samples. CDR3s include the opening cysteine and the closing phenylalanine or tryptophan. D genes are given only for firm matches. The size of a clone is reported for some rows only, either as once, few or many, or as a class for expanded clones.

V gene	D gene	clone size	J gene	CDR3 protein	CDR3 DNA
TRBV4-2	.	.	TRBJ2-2	CASSQDTSEINTGELFF	TGTGCCAGCAGCCAAGATACCAGCGAGATAAACACCGGGGAGCTGTTTTTT
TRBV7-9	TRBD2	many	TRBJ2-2	CASSPTSGGNTGELFF	TGTGCCAGCAGCCCCACTAGCGGGGGCAACACCGGGGAGCTGTTTTTT
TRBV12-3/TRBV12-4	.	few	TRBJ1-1	CASSPGSGAFF	TGTGCCAGCAGTCCGGGTAGTGGTGCTTTCTTT
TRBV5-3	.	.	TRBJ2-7	CASNKQQGAYEQYF	TGTGCCAGCAACAAACAACAGGGAGCCTACGAGCAGTACTTC
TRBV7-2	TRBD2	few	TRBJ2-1	CASSSLGLAGDGYEQFF	TGTGCCAGCAGCTCTCTGGGACTAGCGGGAGATGGTTATGAGCAGTTCTTC
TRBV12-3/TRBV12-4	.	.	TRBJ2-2	CASSLGQGGDTGELFF	TGTGCCAGCAGTTTAGGTCAGGGGGGCGACACCGGGGAGCTGTTTTTT
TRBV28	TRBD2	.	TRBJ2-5	CASSLMAGGSETQYF	TGTGCCAGCAGTTTAATGGCGGGAGGTTCGGAGACCCAGTACTTC
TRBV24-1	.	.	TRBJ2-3	CATSDRLGPTDTQYF	TGTGCCACCAGTGATAGATTAGGACCTACAGATACGCAGTATTTT
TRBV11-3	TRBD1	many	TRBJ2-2	CASSPHSGTGGSGELFF	TGTGCCAGCAGCCCCCATTCCGGGACAGGGGGTTCCGGGGAGCTGTTTTTT
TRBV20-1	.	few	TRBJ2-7	CSAKAGTSSYEQYF	TGCAGTGCCAAGGCCGGGACCAGCTCCTACGAGCAGTACTTC
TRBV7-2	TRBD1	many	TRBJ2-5	CASSLNRGPLQETQYF	TGTGCCAGCAGCCTCAACAGGGGACCTCTCCAAGAGACCCAGTACTTC
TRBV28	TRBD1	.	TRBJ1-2	CASRDRGLYGYTF	TGTGCCAGCAGGGACAGGGGGTTATATGGCTACACCTTC
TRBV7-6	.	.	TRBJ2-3	CASSSGTAITDTQYF	TGTGCCAGCAGCTCGGGGACTGCCATCACAGATACGCAGTATTTT
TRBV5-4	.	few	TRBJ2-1	CASSFGQSNEQFF	TGTGCCAGCAGCTTTGGTCAATCCAATGAGCAGTTCTTC
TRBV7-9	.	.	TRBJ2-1	CASSPRGDVYNEQFF	TGTGCCAGCAGCCCAAGGGGAGACGTTTACAATGAGCAGTTCTTC
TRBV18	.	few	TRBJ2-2	CASSRQDTGELFF	TGTGCCAGCTCACGGCAGGACACCGGGGAGCTGTTTTTT